This TCR delta chain derives from a study of delta chain sequences of gamma delta T cells (TCRdb year 2017). Libraries were prepared through 5' RACE. Sequencing relied on an Illumina MiSeq. TCRdb reanalyzed the public reads with the CATT caller, and identical DNA sequences were merged afterwards. This sample is represented by about a thousand delta-chain clones; around 15% of them were singletons. The ten top clones hold roughly 53% of the sample. Trimming leaves V shorter by 2 bases and J shorter by 0 bases, with the junction holding 11 bases beyond the gene matches. The CDR3 contains 19 residues, cysteine and phenylalanine counted. This entry keeps only the CDR3 DNA: 57 bases, framed from base 1. CDR1 and CDR2 were assigned from the germline V gene as GEAIGNYY and EKD. This clone is described as medium-sized (0.01 to 0.1%). Its binding antigen is unknown. No much larger clone is present one base from it, and per-base qualities are unavailable.

The chain uses TRDV2 and TRDJ1; 13 middle bases align to TRDD3. Sequencing used either unsorted cells or a sorted T cell fraction (not recorded which). The receptor comes from a human donor in good health. In nucleotide form, the sequence is TGTGCCTGTGACAGCGTACTGGGGGATACGAGGGCGTACACCGATAAACTCATCTTT. Translated, this gives CACDSVLGDTRAYTDKLIF.